The 24 T cell receptor beta chains given below trace back to one sample, sequenced in a study of blood T cell repertoires in COVID-19. Profiling relied on immunoSEQ multiplex PCR, and the TCRdb table lists in-frame clones only, not all of them. The data contain 130,000 to 150,000 clones, around 81% of them singletons. The sequenced material came from peripheral blood. The origin of the receptors is a woman between 40 and 50 years old with active or convalescent COVID-19.

This clone was recorded once. The V call is TRBV12-3 or TRBV12-4, the J call TRBJ1-5, with a tentative D call TRBD1 (5 bases). This CDR3 contains 11 residues. The V end lost 5 bases, the J end lost 12 bases, and 11 bases lay between the germline ends. The CDR3 sequence: CASSDSLLQHF. The DNA of the CDR3 is TGTGCCAGCAGTGACAGCTTACTCCAGCATTTT.

V is TRBV10-3 and J is TRBJ2-1; no clear D gene. The ends were cut back, 7 bases at V and 3 bases at J, with 7 bases in the middle. Germline V gene data show CDR1 as ENHRY and CDR2 as SYGVKD. CDR3 length: 12 amino acids. The CDR3 DNA reads as TGTGCCATCAATGCGAACTACAATGAGCAGTTCTTC. Encoded protein: CAINANYNEQFF.

The chain has TRBV2 and TRBJ1-4, with D hard to call. Germline V lookup: CDR1 SNHLY, CDR2 FYNNEI. Trimming shortened V by 6 bases and J by 2 bases, and 16 bases separated the two germline ends. This CDR3 region has 16 residues. The CDR3 DNA sequence: TGTGCCAGCAGAACCATGGAGGCTCGCACTAATGAAAAACTGTTTTTT. It yields the protein CASRTMEARTNEKLFF.

V usage is TRBV4-3 and J usage is TRBJ2-3; 7 bases align to TRBD2. CDR3 length: 16 amino acids. CDR1 is LGHNA and CDR2 is YSLEER in the germline V gene. V shed 5 bases and J 5 bases; nucleotides not matched to a gene: 13. The CDR3 DNA follows: TGCGCCAGCAGCTCTGGGGGGGGAGGGCGCGGAGATACGCAGTATTTT. Protein: CASSSGGGGRGDTQYF.

The rearrangement links TRBV21-1 to TRBJ1-1; the table's D gene call, TRBD1, was not cross checked with the DNA. TRBV21-1 is designated a pseudogene. This CDR3 is built from 14 residues. CDR3 nucleotides: TGTGCCAGCAGCAATTTGCAGATGAACACTGAAGCTTTCTTT. Its protein is CASSNLQMNTEAFF.

The chain couples TRBV23-1 to TRBJ2-2; D is possibly TRBD1 (6 bases). TRBV23-1 qualifies as an ORF whose function is uncertain. The CDR3 totals 18 residues. V was pared by 2 bases and J by 0 bases, with 16 bases between. The CDR3 region is CASSQTLWTATNTGELFF. The CDR3 DNA reads TGCGCCAGCAGTCAAACCCTCTGGACAGCAACGAACACCGGGGAGCTGTTTTTT.

This clone is a singleton in its sample. The V and J genes are TRBV27 and TRBJ1-4; D gene ambiguous. Trimming took off 2 bases at V and 7 bases at J, with 8 bases between the two ends. Germline CDR1 MNHEY, CDR2 SMNVEV (reference sequence). The CDR3 runs 13 residues. Here the CDR3 reads CASSLSGREKLFF. The CDR3 DNA follows: TGTGCCAGCAGTTTAAGTGGGCGTGAAAAACTGTTTTTT. Full variable domain (rest looked up from reference TRBV27 and TRBJ1-4): EAQVTQNPRYLITVTGKKLTVTCSQNMNHEYMSWYRQDPGLGLRQIYYSMNVEVTDKGDVPEGYKVSRKEKRNFPLILESPSPNQTSLYFCASSLSGREKLFFGSGTQLSVL.

This clone was detected once. V is TRBV11-2 and J is TRBJ1-4, with a possible D match to TRBD1 (6 bases). The CDR3 spans 14 residues. V dropped 0 bases and J dropped 14 bases, with 16 bases sitting between them. Germline values: CDR1 SGHAT, CDR2 FQNNGV. The CDR3 nucleotides are TGTGCCAGCAGCTTAGATCCCGACAGGCCAAGGCTGTTTTTT. Its protein is CASSLDPDRPRLFF. Full variable domain (outside the CDR3, taken from reference TRBV11-2 and TRBJ1-4): EAGVAQSPRYKIIEKRQSVAFWCNPISGHATLYWYQQILGQGPKLLIQFQNNGVVDDSQLPKDRFSAERLKGVDSTLKIQPAKLEDSAVYLCASSLDPDRPRLFFGSGTQLSVL.

The chain uses TRBV12-5 and TRBJ1-1; no reliable D call. The CDR3 sequence is 14 residues long. Germline CDR1 is LGHNT and CDR2 is FRNRAP. V was pared by 6 bases and J by 1 base, with 12 bases between. The CDR3, as DNA: TGTGCTAGTGGCCCCAGTGTTCCGAACACTGAAGCTTTCTTT. Its protein product is CASGPSVPNTEAFF.

V usage is TRBV29-1 and J usage is TRBJ1-1; D remains ambiguous. This CDR3 has 15 amino acids. CDR1 SQVTM and CDR2 ANQGSEA come from the germline V gene. The V end was cut by 6 bases, the J end by 0 bases, with 17 bases between. The CDR3 protein is CSVSQYSFLNTEAFF. The CDR3 DNA sequence: TGCAGCGTCTCCCAATACAGCTTTCTGAACACTGAAGCTTTCTTT. Full variable domain (missing parts from reference TRBV29-1 and TRBJ1-1): SAVISQKPSRDICQRGTSLTIQCQVDSQVTMMFWYRQQPGQSLTLIATANQGSEATYESGFVIDKFPISRPNLTFSTLTVSNMSPEDSSIYLCSVSQYSFLNTEAFFGQGTRLTVV.

This clone was recorded once. This chain links TRBV20-1 with TRBJ2-3; maybe TRBD2 (5 bases). CDR1 is DFQATT, CDR2 SNEGSKA, per germline (reference sequence). The CDR3 has 11 residues. Trimming shortened V by 3 bases and J by 6 bases, and 7 bases separated the two germline ends. The CDR3 nucleotides are TGCAGTGCTAGGAGAGGGGATACGCAGTATTTT. The encoded protein is CSARRGDTQYF.

CDR3 amino acids: CASSPGRQTQYF. For the CDR3, the DNA is TGTGCCAGCTCACCAGGCAGGCAGACCCAGTACTTC. The chain uses TRBV18 and TRBJ2-5; no firm D call. The CDR3 consists of 12 residues. Trimming removed 2 bases from V and 6 bases from J, with 7 bases in between. CDR1 and CDR2 (germline): KGHSH, LQKENI.

The chain has TRBV18 and TRBJ2-2; 7 nucleotides agree with TRBD2. J lost 1 base, V lost 3 bases, and 8 bases had no gene match. Per germline, CDR1 KGHSH and CDR2 LQKENI. This CDR3 has 17 amino acids. CDR3 loop: CASSPPSLAVNTGELFF. The CDR3 region has the DNA TGTGCCAGCTCACCCCCCAGCCTAGCGGTGAACACCGGGGAGCTGTTTTTT.

This rearrangement joins TRBV7-2 to TRBJ1-5; 8 nucleotides line up with TRBD1. This CDR3 has 16 amino acids. CDR1 is SGHTA and CDR2 is FQGNSA in the germline V gene. V was pared by 5 bases and J by 2 bases, with 8 bases of the junction left unmatched. The CDR3 protein is CASSPRTGSGNQPQHF. The CDR3 DNA sequence: TGTGCCAGCAGCCCGCGGACAGGGAGCGGCAATCAGCCCCAGCATTTT.

The V call is TRBV28, the J call TRBJ2-5; D is possibly TRBD1 (5 bases). Between the trimmed V and J ends, which lost 2 bases and 1 base, there was a span of 8 bases. The CDR3 runs 14 residues. Germline CDR1 reads MDHEN; CDR2 reads SYDVKM. CDR3 residues: CASSLGAVQETQYF. DNA for the CDR3: TGTGCCAGCAGTTTAGGGGCAGTCCAAGAGACCCAGTACTTC.

This chain links TRBV9 with TRBJ1-3; 7 nucleotides match TRBD1. Per the germline V gene, CDR1 is SGDLS and CDR2 is YYNGEE. The J segment lost 3 bases and the V segment lost 0 bases, leaving 3 bases of the junction unmatched. The CDR3 consists of 15 residues. This CDR3 reads CASSVGQGSGNTIYF. CDR3 DNA: TGTGCCAGCAGCGTAGGACAGGGAAGTGGAAACACCATATATTTT.

This clone has more than one count but fewer than ten. The chain recombines TRBV19 with TRBJ2-7, with D possibly TRBD2 on 5 matching bases. This CDR3 spans 14 amino acids. V lost 5 bases to trimming and J lost 7 bases, with 18 bases between them. Germline CDR1 and CDR2: LNHDA and SQIVND (reference sequence). The CDR3 DNA sequence: TGTGCCAGTAGTCCTCCGTGGGGAGCTGGGGAGCAGTACTTC. Protein: CASSPPWGAGEQYF.

This chain connects TRBV27 to TRBJ2-4; D is possibly TRBD1 (5 bases). Germline V lookup: CDR1 MNHEY, CDR2 SMNVEV (reference sequence). Trimming shortened V by 4 bases and J by 0 bases, and 19 bases separated the two germline ends. The length of the CDR3 is 18 residues. CDR3 residues: CASSSVVTREEAKNIQYF. As DNA, the CDR3 is TGTGCCAGCAGTTCCGTCGTAACCAGGGAAGAAGCCAAAAACATTCAGTACTTC.

The chain's CDR3 is CASSSPRDTQETQYF. DNA of the CDR3: TGTGCCAGCAGCTCACCCCGGGACACTCAAGAGACCCAGTACTTC. The chain links TRBV5-4 to TRBJ2-5; possibly TRBD1 for D (6 bases). V lost 3 bases to trimming and J lost 2 bases, with 14 bases between them. This CDR3 spans 15 amino acids. Germline V gene data show CDR1 as SGHNT and CDR2 as YYREEE (reference sequence).

The chain joins TRBV27 to TRBJ1-2; no clear D gene. Germline V lookup: CDR1 MNHEY, CDR2 SMNVEV (reference sequence). V was pared by 5 bases and J by 4 bases, with 20 bases between. This CDR3 has 16 amino acids. This CDR3 is CASSMTTATGLYGYTF. DNA of the CDR3: TGTGCCAGCAGTATGACGACCGCCACCGGACTCTATGGCTACACCTTC.

The chain carries TRBV5-5 and TRBJ2-2; weak D call: TRBD1 (5 bases). The V end was cut by 5 bases, the J end by 0 bases, with 11 bases between. This CDR3 has 15 residues. The V gene's germline CDR1 is SGHKS and CDR2 YYEKEE (reference sequence). Here the CDR3 reads CASSRAGTNTGELFF. In nucleotides, the CDR3 is TGTGCCAGCAGTAGGGCAGGGACGAACACCGGGGAGCTGTTTTTT.

This chain connects TRBV5-6 to TRBJ2-2; tentative D call: TRBD1 (6 bases). V dropped 3 bases and J dropped 3 bases, with 18 bases sitting between them. This CDR3 has 17 amino acids. In germline, CDR1 is SGHDT, CDR2 YYEEEE. CDR3 residues: CASSSTPRGWDTGELFF. The CDR3 nucleotides are TGTGCCAGCAGCTCTACCCCCAGGGGTTGGGACACCGGGGAGCTGTTTTTT.

This chain links TRBV9 with TRBJ2-1; a possible D gene is TRBD1 (6 bases). This CDR3 has 14 residues. The V and J ends lost 0 bases and 6 bases respectively, with 10 bases between them. CDR1 SGDLS and CDR2 YYNGEE come from the germline V gene. CDR3 protein: CASSVAGDLNEQFF. The CDR3 DNA reads TGTGCCAGCAGCGTAGCAGGGGACCTCAATGAGCAGTTCTTC. The variable domain in full, completed from reference TRBV9 and TRBJ2-1, reads DSGVTQTPKHLITATGQRVTLRCSPRSGDLSVYWYQQSLDQGLQFLIQYYNGEERAKGNILERFSAQQFPDLHSELNLSSLELGDSALYFCASSVAGDLNEQFFGPGTRLTVL.

The chain carries TRBV7-7 and TRBJ2-3; 10 bases match TRBD2. CDR3 length: 16 amino acids. CDR1 and CDR2 from the germline V gene are SSHAT and FNYEAQ (reference sequence). Losses at the gene ends were 5 bases for V and 0 bases for J; bases not matched to a gene: 5. The CDR3 DNA sequence: TGTGCCAGCAGCCGAAAAGCGGGAGGGAGCACAGATACGCAGTATTTT. This translates into CASSRKAGGSTDTQYF.